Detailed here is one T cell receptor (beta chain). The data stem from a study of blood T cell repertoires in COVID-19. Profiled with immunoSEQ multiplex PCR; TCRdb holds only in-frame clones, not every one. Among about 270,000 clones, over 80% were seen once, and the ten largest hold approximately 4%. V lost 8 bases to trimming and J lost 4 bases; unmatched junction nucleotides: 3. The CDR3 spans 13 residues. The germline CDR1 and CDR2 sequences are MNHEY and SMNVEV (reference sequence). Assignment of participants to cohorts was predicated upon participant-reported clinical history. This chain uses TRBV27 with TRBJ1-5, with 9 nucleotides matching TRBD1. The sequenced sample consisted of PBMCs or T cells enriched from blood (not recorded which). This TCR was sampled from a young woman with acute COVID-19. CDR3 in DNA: TGTGCCAGCGGGGACAGGGTGAATCAGCCCCAGCATTTT. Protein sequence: CASGDRVNQPQHF.